This TCR beta chain comes out of a study of T cell changes during pregnancy in multiple sclerosis. TCRdb keeps only in-frame clones here, not all; method: immunoSEQ multiplex PCR. The sample records roughly 100,000 clones, more than 80% being singletons. The receptor's source is a female donor with multiple sclerosis, enrolled in a pregnancy study. The sequencing here drew on peripheral blood, taken before pregnancy.

The CDR3 sequence is CASWTSGYNEQFF. The DNA for the CDR3 is TGTGCCAGTTGGACTAGCGGGTACAATGAGCAGTTCTTC. The chain carries TRBV28 and TRBJ2-1, with 11 bases matching TRBD2. The CDR3 is made up of 13 amino acids. Germline trimming cut 9 bases from V and 4 bases from J; bases unmatched to any gene: 2. Germline values: CDR1 MDHEN, CDR2 SYDVKM.